What follows are 24 T cell receptor beta chains derived from one specimen sequenced in a study of OX40 agonist ivuxolimab in advanced cancers. Measured with immunoSEQ multiplex PCR; TCRdb has only the in-frame clones, and not every one. The data hold approximately 82,000 clones, with approximately 85% observed a single time. Source: CD4+ or CD8+ T cells sorted from blood, taken in a trial of the OX40 agonist ivuxolimab. The receptor source for this set is an adult with an advanced solid tumor such as melanoma, head and neck, liver or kidney cancer.

The rearrangement links TRBV10-1 to TRBJ2-7, with D possibly matching TRBD2 (7 bases). This CDR3 is built from 16 residues. Looked up from germline, CDR1 is WNHNN and CDR2 is SYGVQD (reference sequence). Deletions cut 0 bases from V and 0 bases from J, with 12 bases between. The CDR3 DNA reads TGCGCCAGCAGTGAGTCCGGGGGGCGAAGCTCCTACGAGCAGTACTTC. Its protein is CASSESGGRSSYEQYF.

V usage is TRBV5-8 and J usage is TRBJ2-7; TRBD1 matches 9 bases. Trimming at V came to 5 bases and at J to 2 bases, leaving 5 bases not matched to a gene. The CDR3 runs 14 residues. CDR1 and CDR2 (germline): SGHTS, YDEGEE. CDR3 coding DNA: TGTGCCAGCAGTTTGACAGGGGGTACCTACGAGCAGTACTTC. Translating it yields CASSLTGGTYEQYF.

This chain links TRBV5-1 with TRBJ2-3; perhaps TRBD2 as D (5 bases). The CDR3 covers 15 residues. Germline CDR1 is SGHRS and CDR2 is YFSETQ. Trimming removed 4 bases at V and 4 bases at J, with 16 bases between. In nucleotides, the CDR3 is TGCGCCAGCAGCCCGGACGCGGTGAGGGCAGATACGCAGTATTTT. The encoded protein is CASSPDAVRADTQYF. The complete variable domain, with remaining parts taken from reference TRBV5-1 and TRBJ2-3, reads KAGVTQTPRYLIKTRGQQVTLSCSPISGHRSVSWYQQTPGQGLQFLFEYFSETQRNKGNFPGRFSGRQFSNSRSEMNVSTLELGDSALYLCASSPDAVRADTQYFGPGTRLTVL.

This clone was detected a few times. This chain links TRBV6-5 with TRBJ2-3; no firm D call. The CDR3 has 14 residues. Germline CDR1 is MNHEY and CDR2 is SVGAGI. The V gene lost 5 bases and the J gene lost 4 bases, with 13 bases spanning the gap. The CDR3 nucleotides are TGTGCCAGCAGTCTACAGAAACCTGCAGATACGCAGTATTTT. Amino acid sequence: CASSLQKPADTQYF.

The genes are TRBV5-5 and TRBJ1-1; D not resolved. The germline gives CDR1 SGHKS, CDR2 YYEKEE (reference sequence). The V end lost 0 bases, the J end lost 1 base, and 10 bases lay between the germline ends. The CDR3 consists of 15 residues. The CDR3 nucleotides read TGTGCCAGCAGCTTGGTTCGGGAAGGGAACACTGAAGCTTTCTTT. It is translated as CASSLVREGNTEAFF. The full variable domain, completed using reference TRBV5-5 and TRBJ1-1, is DAGVTQSPTHLIKTRGQQVTLRCSPISGHKSVSWYQQVLGQGPQFIFQYYEKEERGRGNFPDRFSARQFPNYSSELNVNALLLGDSALYLCASSLVREGNTEAFFGQGTRLTVV.

The CDR3 DNA reads as TGCGCCAGCAGCTTGGCCGGGAGGCTAGTCACTGAAGCTTTCTTT. Translating gives CASSLAGRLVTEAFF. V and J are TRBV5-1 and TRBJ1-1, with D uncertain. V was cut by 0 bases and J by 4 bases, with 13 bases left in between. Looked up from germline, CDR1 is SGHRS and CDR2 is YFSETQ. The CDR3 has 15 residues. Based on the CDR3 plus reference TRBV5-1 and TRBJ1-1, the full variable domain is KAGVTQTPRYLIKTRGQQVTLSCSPISGHRSVSWYQQTPGQGLQFLFEYFSETQRNKGNFPGRFSGRQFSNSRSEMNVSTLELGDSALYLCASSLAGRLVTEAFFGQGTRLTVV.

This clone was recorded once. This CDR3 reads CASSLVLTEQYF. CDR3 coding DNA: TGTGCCAGCAGTCTCGTTCTCACCGAGCAGTACTTC. The gene calls are TRBV28 and TRBJ2-5; D gene uncertain. The end of the DNA is better explained by TRBJ2-7, so the J call may be wrong. The CDR3 runs to 12 residues. Germline lookup yields CDR1 MDHEN and CDR2 SYDVKM.

V is TRBV5-1 and J is TRBJ1-5; D remains ambiguous. CDR1 is SGHRS and CDR2 is YFSETQ in the germline V gene. CDR3 length: 15 amino acids. V lost 9 bases and J lost 5, with 21 bases in between. CDR3 in amino acids: CATPHPPPRDQPQHF. The CDR3 DNA reads as TGCGCCACCCCTCACCCCCCCCCAAGGGATCAGCCCCAGCATTTT.

This chain joins TRBV29-1 and TRBJ1-6; TRBD1 matches at 9 bases. CDR1 and CDR2 from the germline V gene are SQVTM and ANQGSEA. V dropped 5 bases and J dropped 8; count of bases not matched to a gene: 4. This CDR3 is 13 amino acids long. In nucleotides, the CDR3 is TGCAGCGTTCGCCGGGACAGGGATTCACCCCTCCACTTT. It translates to CSVRRDRDSPLHF.

In this sample, this clone turned up a few times. This CDR3 is CASSGGNFGAADTQYF. The CDR3 DNA reads TGTGCCAGCAGTGGGGGTAATTTCGGGGCCGCGGATACGCAGTATTTT. The chain employs TRBV6-1 and TRBJ2-3; either TRBD1 or TRBD2 may fit D (5 bases each). V was clipped by 4 bases and J by 6 bases, with 20 bases between them. Germline CDR1 reads MNHNS; CDR2 reads SASEGT. The length of the CDR3 is 16 residues.

For this clone: A junction end diverges from the germline sequence, so it may reflect a read error. V usage is TRBV2 and J usage is TRBJ1-1; D remains ambiguous. Germline CDR1 is SNHLY and CDR2 is FYNNEI. This CDR3 comprises 14 residues. The CDR3 protein is CASTERRDFPEAFF. In nucleotides, the CDR3 is TGTGCCAGCACTGAAAGAAGGGATTTTCCTGAAGCTTTCTTT.

The chain recombines TRBV11-2 with TRBJ2-5, with D tentatively TRBD2 (6 bases). The V gene's germline CDR1 is SGHAT and CDR2 FQNNGV. V lost 3 bases and J 0 bases, leaving 8 bases between the germline ends. This CDR3 comprises 14 residues. This chain's CDR3 is CASSLGTYQETQYF. As DNA, the CDR3 is TGTGCCAGCAGCTTGGGGACTTACCAAGAGACCCAGTACTTC.

The genes are TRBV19 and TRBJ1-1; 10 bases are shared with TRBD1. This CDR3 region has 16 residues. V lost 1 base and J lost 4; bases outside the gene matches: 6. The germline V gene encodes CDR1 LNHDA and CDR2 SQIVND (reference sequence). The CDR3 bases are TGTGCCAGTAGTATAGTTCTGACAGGGGGCCTCACTGAAGCTTTCTTT. Translated: CASSIVLTGGLTEAFF. Full variable domain (remainder filled in from reference TRBV19 and TRBJ1-1): DGGITQSPKYLFRKEGQNVTLSCEQNLNHDAMYWYRQDPGQGLRLIYYSQIVNDFQKGDIAEGYSVSREKKESFPLTVTSAQKNPTAFYLCASSIVLTGGLTEAFFGQGTRLTVV.

The chain uses TRBV6-1 and TRBJ2-7; TRBD1 might be the D (6 bases). Germline assignment: CDR1 MNHNS and CDR2 SASEGT. V lost 4 bases to trimming and J lost 3 bases, with 13 bases between them. The length of the CDR3 is 14 residues. The CDR3: CASSVGQLFYEQYF. The CDR3 bases are TGTGCCAGCAGTGTAGGACAGCTCTTCTACGAGCAGTACTTC.

The rearrangement links TRBV13 to TRBJ2-7; D gene unclear. V gave up 4 bases and J gave up 6 bases, with 7 bases separating them. The CDR3 contains 11 residues. Germline V gives CDR1 PRHDT, CDR2 FYEKMQ (reference sequence). The CDR3 protein is CASSSHGEQYF. As DNA, the CDR3 is TGTGCCAGCAGCTCCCATGGCGAGCAGTACTTC.

The rearrangement uses TRBV6-6 and TRBJ1-5, with TRBD1 matching over 9 bases. The germline V gene has CDR1 MNHNY and CDR2 SVGAGI (reference sequence). The CDR3 has 16 residues. The trim removed 6 bases at V and 2 bases at J, leaving 8 bases unmatched. The CDR3 nucleotides read TGTGCCAGCAGACCCCGGACAGGGGTGGGCAATCAGCCCCAGCATTTT. The encoded protein is CASRPRTGVGNQPQHF.

This chain joins TRBV5-5 and TRBJ1-3, with D maybe TRBD1 (5 bases). V was cut by 0 bases and J by 2 bases, with 9 bases left in between. Germline CDR1 is SGHKS and CDR2 is YYEKEE (reference sequence). CDR3 length: 15 residues. CDR3 sequence (DNA): TGTGCCAGCAGCTTGGGTAGACAGACTGGAAACACCATATATTTT. Its protein product is CASSLGRQTGNTIYF.

The chain combines TRBV18 with TRBJ1-3; D remains unclear. Germline CDR1 and CDR2: KGHSH and LQKENI. The V gene lost 6 bases and the J gene lost 5 bases, with 8 bases spanning the gap. The CDR3 has 12 residues. The CDR3 reads CASSPDRNTIYF. For the CDR3, the DNA is TGTGCCAGCTCCCCCGACAGAAACACCATATATTTT.

This chain joins TRBV18 and TRBJ1-6, with 7 nucleotides matching TRBD1. The V and J ends lost 6 bases and 8 bases, in that order; junction bases with no gene match: 7. Germline assignment: CDR1 KGHSH and CDR2 LQKENI. The CDR3 extends over 14 amino acids. In DNA form, the CDR3 reads TGTGCCAGCTCGCCAGGGGGATGGGATTCACCCCTCCACTTT. Protein product: CASSPGGWDSPLHF. The whole variable domain, remainder taken from reference TRBV18 and TRBJ1-6, is NAGVMQNPRHLVRRRGQEARLRCSPMKGHSHVYWYRQLPEEGLKFMVYLQKENIIDESGMPKERFSAEFPKEGPSILRIQQVVRGDSAAYFCASSPGGWDSPLHFGNGTRLTVT.

The chain combines TRBV28 with TRBJ1-1; 8 bases are a match to TRBD1. The ends lost 0 bases at V and 3 bases at J; junction bases unmatched: 3. The CDR3 length is 15 residues. Germline V gene sequence: CDR1 MDHEN, CDR2 SYDVKM. The CDR3: CASSLWDRVDTEAFF. The CDR3 DNA follows: TGTGCCAGCAGTTTATGGGACAGGGTGGACACTGAAGCTTTCTTT.

The chain is built from TRBV6-6 and TRBJ2-7; 7 bases fit TRBD1. This CDR3 spans 14 amino acids. Unmatched junction bases numbered 9, after V lost 8 bases and J lost 2 bases. Per germline, CDR1 MNHNY and CDR2 SVGAGI (reference sequence). The CDR3 DNA reads TGTGCCAGCGGAAGAGGACAGGAGGCCTACGAGCAGTACTTC. As protein: CASGRGQEAYEQYF.

The chain couples TRBV20-1 to TRBJ1-5; tentative D call: TRBD1 (5 bases). The germline V and J ends were trimmed by 3 bases and 7 bases, with 7 bases remaining between them. Germline CDR1 is DFQATT and CDR2 is SNEGSKA (reference sequence). The CDR3 spans 11 residues. The CDR3 loop is CSASGGQPQHF. CDR3 sequence (DNA): TGCAGTGCTAGCGGGGGGCAGCCCCAGCATTTT.

This clone was observed once. V and J are TRBV19 and TRBJ2-4; a weak D match, TRBD2 (5 bases). The CDR3 has 15 residues. Germline CDR1 is LNHDA and CDR2 is SQIVND (reference sequence). The V gene lost 5 bases and the J gene lost 3 bases, with 14 bases spanning the gap. In DNA form, the CDR3 reads TGTGCCAGTAGTGGACTCAGACTTATCAAAAACATTCAGTACTTC. It yields the protein CASSGLRLIKNIQYF. The full variable domain, rest sourced from reference TRBV19 and TRBJ2-4, is DGGITQSPKYLFRKEGQNVTLSCEQNLNHDAMYWYRQDPGQGLRLIYYSQIVNDFQKGDIAEGYSVSREKKESFPLTVTSAQKNPTAFYLCASSGLRLIKNIQYFGAGTRLSVL.

This clone was counted between two and nine times. This chain links TRBV7-8 with TRBJ1-1, with no clear D. V was shortened by 6 bases and J by 0 bases, with 23 bases between the two germline ends. Germline CDR1 reads SGHVS; CDR2 reads FQNEAQ. The CDR3 loop spans 18 amino acids. The CDR3 is CASRVGYGANPLNTEAFF. In DNA form, the CDR3 reads TGTGCCAGCAGGGTAGGATACGGCGCCAACCCCCTGAACACTGAAGCTTTCTTT.